Listed here is a single T cell receptor beta chain. Its antigen remains undetermined. Per-base quality was not reported, and no clone a single base away is much larger than it. TCR CDR3 regions were amplified from genomic DNA by multiplex PCR using the deep immunoSEQ assay. Extracted genomic DNA from each cell subset was spread evenly across all wells of several immunoSEQ 96-well plates, with each plate serving as a replicate. For sorted subsets, around 200 ng genomic DNA, equal to some 30,000 T cell genomes, was loaded into each replicate PCR. The purified libraries were quantified using a Qubit 3.0 fluorometer, sized with a Bioanalyzer 2100, and then quantified again using the KAPA Library Quantification kit. Every immunoSEQ 96-well plate was sequenced on a dedicated single-read 150-cycle Illumina NextSeq 550 flow cell. The study's own analysis went as follows. Because the immunoSEQ output held only junctional sequences and lacked quality scores, the filtering could not match the filtering applied to full-length reads. Sequences were annotated with PyIR, a Python wrapper for IgBLAST v1.9, using IMGT germline references to assign V/J genes and CDR3. Reads were filtered out if the reads had weak V/J assignments (E-value above 1e-6), no CDR3, stop codons, out-of-frame junctions, or ambiguous translated residues. V3J clonotypes were defined by identical inferred V gene, J gene, and CDR3 amino acid sequence. Percentage overlap between repertoires was calculated by dividing the number of shared unique clonotypes by the size of the smaller repertoire. Three approaches were used to assess repertoire richness: RTK rarefaction, the Chao1 estimator, and Recon v2.1 estimates of unobserved clonotypes. Generation probabilities were computed with OLGA for all TCRbeta clonotypes obtained by the gDNA method from four donors. In its TCRdb copy, this immuneACCESS table keeps in-frame sequences only and misses some clones. Where compared with another copy, unresolved V genes explain less than half of these, and the others have no known cause. V, J and clone size derive from that table, while D and trimming were established from the DNA sequence. The sample table contains about 1.5 million clones; only one count was recorded for 95% to 99% of them. The top ten clones comprise 0.4% to 0.45% of the sample.

This specimen belongs to a study of shared clonotypes between healthy human individuals (dated by TCRdb to about 2020). For context, the study as a whole: A couple of women and three men aged 18 to 49 years were included in the cohort. For each donor, CD4 naive and CD4 memory were each given three plates, CD8 naive was given two plates, and CD8 memory was given one plate. Blood TCR repertoires of roughly five healthy adults were deeply sequenced to estimate repertoire size and the extent of clonotype sharing between individuals. To increase sequencing depth and limit assay-specific biases, TCR repertoire library preparation and sequencing were carried out by different laboratories using diverse techniques. Each donor's leukapheresis produced roughly between roughly 0.85 and 10 billion PBMCs. On the study overall, not on this receptor specifically: Larger estimated clonotype richness was generally found for naive subsets than for memory subsets. The genetic and exposure-history diversity represented was limited by the small number of donors. Compared with non-shared clonotypes, clonotypes shared by all four sorted-subset donors had higher generation probabilities. Rarefaction of sorted-subset datasets indicated incomplete sequencing despite the large sequencing depth. Sampling was restricted to blood, and TCR repertoires in tissue are likely to differ from TCR repertoires in blood. Across a handful of donors, roughly 5% of naive CD4, roughly 3.4% of naive CD8, 2.3% of memory CD4, and 0.3% to 0.45% of memory CD8 clonotypes were shared. Pairwise subsampling indicated that sequencing depth was expected to affect the degree of clonotype sharing among donors.

Healthy HIV-negative adults with no recently reported acute infections or vaccinations were included as donors. Every donor was a Caucasian adult residing in Nashville, Tennessee, USA. CD4+ T cells were enriched through magnetic negative selection, after which naive cells were positively selected on CD45RA and the remaining negative fraction served as the memory subset. Blood was collected by leukapheresis, and PBMCs were isolated by Ficoll-Histopaque density gradient centrifugation and then cryopreserved in liquid nitrogen vapor phase. Purity and quantity of every magnetically sorted T cell population were checked by analytical flow cytometry. Genomic DNA was isolated from each sorted fraction and quantified by UV absorbance on a Nanodrop 2000c. Input material: naive CD4+ T cells sorted from blood. Sample cell subset or site, as interpreted from the label and publication: CD45RA+ positively selected. This TCR was recovered from a man aged 25-40 years in good health.

The DNA is as follows: TGTGCCAGCAGCTCTCATAGCCGACGACTAGCGGGAGTTGTGGATGAGCAGTTCTTC. Translation gives CASSSHSRRLAGVVDEQFF. In this chain, TRBV11-2 is recombined with TRBJ2-1; 12 central nucleotides agree with TRBD2. V has 4 bases trimmed and J has 8 bases trimmed; junction bases matching no gene number 18. Spanning cysteine to phenylalanine, the CDR3 consists of 19 amino acids. The only DNA kept is the CDR3, 57 bases in frame from the first base. For CDR1 and CDR2, the germline V gene lists SGHAT and FQNNGV.